The 11 T cell receptor beta chains below were found in one sample sequenced in a study of identical twins. TCRdb used MiXCR to reprocess the 5' RACE reads, holding one entry per CDR3 protein. The sample lists 1.5 million to 2 million distinct CDR3 sequences, around 33% occurring once. Sequencing was carried out using cord blood. These receptors were taken from a newborn girl in good health.

This clonotype was seen a few times. The V gene is TRBV20-1, the J gene TRBJ2-3; 12 nucleotides match TRBD2. Trimming took 6 bases from V and 2 from J; bases not matched to a gene: 6. The CDR3 is 15 residues long. Germline V lookup: CDR1 DFQATT, CDR2 SNEGSKA (reference sequence). CDR3: CSAERLAGVTDTQYF. The CDR3 region has the DNA TGCAGTGCGGAAAGACTAGCGGGGGTCACAGATACGCAGTATTTT.

V gene TRBV6-6 combines with J gene TRBJ2-3, with D maybe TRBD1 (5 bases). The CDR3 spans 17 residues. V gave up 6 bases and J gave up 1 base, with 20 bases separating them. Germline lookup yields CDR1 MNHNY and CDR2 SVGAGI (reference sequence). This chain's CDR3 is CASSHPAFREGTDTQYF. In nucleotides, the CDR3 is TGTGCCAGCAGCCATCCTGCCTTCAGGGAAGGCACAGATACGCAGTATTTT.

The chain links TRBV20-1 to TRBJ2-5; D gene uncertain. The CDR3 has 13 residues. Per germline, CDR1 DFQATT and CDR2 SNEGSKA (reference sequence). V gave up 6 bases and J gave up 1 base, with 12 bases separating them. CDR3 DNA sequence: TGCAGTGCCCAGACGCCGGCCCAAGAGACCCAGTACTTC. Translating gives CSAQTPAQETQYF.

The chain is built from TRBV5-4 and TRBJ1-1; no clear D. V lost 7 bases to trimming and J lost 0 bases, with 13 bases between them. In germline, CDR1 is SGHNT, CDR2 YYREEE (reference sequence). The CDR3 has 14 amino acids. CDR3 nucleotides: TGTGCCAGCCACAGCTTGGGAGTGAACACTGAAGCTTTCTTT. Its protein is CASHSLGVNTEAFF.

This clonotype was counted only a few times. The chain is built from TRBV3-1 and TRBJ1-2; maybe TRBD1 (6 bases). V was trimmed by 0 bases and J by 2 bases, leaving 19 bases between them. The CDR3 spans 18 residues. Looked up from germline, CDR1 is LGHDT and CDR2 is YNNKEL (reference sequence). CDR3 DNA sequence: TGTGCCAGCAGCCAAGATGGATTCCGGGGGCCATTAAACTATGGCTACACCTTC. This encodes CASSQDGFRGPLNYGYTF.

A few counts support this clonotype. This sequence joins TRBV12-3 or TRBV12-4 and TRBJ2-1, with 10 bases identical to TRBD2. The V and J ends lost 3 bases and 4 bases, in that order; junction bases with no gene match: 6. The CDR3 totals 16 residues. Here the CDR3 DNA reads TGTGCCAGCAGTTTCGCTAGCGGGGGTATTTACAATGAGCAGTTCTTC. Its translation: CASSFASGGIYNEQFF.

V gene TRBV5-1 combines with J gene TRBJ1-6, with D possibly matching TRBD1 (5 bases). Germline V gene lookup returns CDR1 SGHRS and CDR2 YFSETQ. This CDR3 spans 12 amino acids. V lost 7 bases and J 8 bases, leaving 10 bases between the germline ends. As DNA, the CDR3 is TGCGCCAGCGGGGACCGGGATTCACCCCTCCACTTT. Amino acids: CASGDRDSPLHF.

CDR3 nucleotide sequence: TGTGCCAGCAGGACTCAGAGGGAACCCTACAATGAGCAGTTCTTC. Its protein product is CASRTQREPYNEQFF. The chain recombines TRBV2 with TRBJ2-1; weak D call: TRBD2 (5 bases). Germline CDR1 is SNHLY and CDR2 is FYNNEI. The CDR3 covers 15 residues. Trimming pared 6 bases from V and 2 bases from J, leaving 14 bases between.

This clonotype was found a few times. The chain has TRBV14 and TRBJ2-1; possibly TRBD1 or TRBD2 for D (5 bases each). CDR1 and CDR2 from the germline V gene are SGHDN and FVKESK. The ends were cut back, 3 bases at V and 4 bases at J, with 13 bases in the middle. CDR3 length equals 15 residues. The CDR3 DNA reads TGTGCCAGCAGCCAGGGACCGACTCAATACAATGAGCAGTTCTTC. It is translated as CASSQGPTQYNEQFF.

On this clonotype: Since a much larger clone is just one base distant, this may be a read error. V usage is TRBV10-3 and J usage is TRBJ1-2; D possibly corresponds to TRBD1 (6 bases). The CDR3 covers 13 residues. CDR1 and CDR2 (germline): ENHRY, SYGVKD. The ends were cut back, 4 bases at V and 6 bases at J, with 12 bases in the middle. DNA of the CDR3: TGTGCCATCAGTGGGCCGGGGACAAATGGCTACACCTTC. This encodes CAISGPGTNGYTF.

The V gene is TRBV10-3, the J gene TRBJ2-7, with a possible D match to TRBD1 (6 bases). CDR1 and CDR2 from the germline V gene are ENHRY and SYGVKD. The V and J ends lost 5 bases and 0 bases respectively, with 8 bases between them. CDR3 length equals 13 residues. CDR3 residues: CAISSGVSYEQYF. Here the CDR3 DNA reads TGTGCCATCAGTTCAGGGGTCTCCTACGAGCAGTACTTC.